The 20 T cell receptor beta chains listed next were all sequenced from one sample in a study of T cells in Graves' hyperthyroidism and ophthalmopathy. From RNA transcripts, TCR beta CDR3 regions were amplified. With the HTBI primer set, the TCR CDR3 went through a first round of RT-PCR. Each CDR3 protein is one row after TCRdb ran MiXCR on the multiplex PCR reads. The table has under 350,000 distinct CDR3 sequences, about a sixth seen once. Sequenced: blood. The receptors come from a woman aged 55-70 years with Graves' ophthalmopathy.

This clonotype occurred many times. Relative to the germline gene, one junction end is altered; a read error may explain this. The genes are TRBV10-1 and TRBJ2-3; D gene ambiguous. The CDR3 is 13 amino acids. Germline CDR1 reads WNHNN; CDR2 reads SYGVQD (reference sequence). The CDR3 sequence: CASSDQPTDTQYF. The CDR3 DNA follows: TGTGCCAGCAGTGATCAGCCAACAGATACGCAGTATTTT.

This clonotype was found many times. The rearrangement joins TRBV7-9 to TRBJ2-5; the match to TRBD1 covers 8 bases. The CDR3 is 15 residues long. V lost 5 bases to trimming and J lost 4 bases; unmatched junction nucleotides: 9. CDR1 and CDR2 from the germline V gene are SEHNR and FQNEAQ (reference sequence). For the CDR3, the DNA is TGTGCCAGCAGCCCGGACAGGGCGAGGGGAGAGACCCAGTACTTC. It yields the protein CASSPDRARGETQYF. Based on the CDR3 plus reference TRBV7-9 and TRBJ2-5, the full variable domain is DTGVSQNPRHKITKRGQNVTFRCDPISEHNRLYWYRQTLGQGPEFLTYFQNEAQLEKSRLLSDRFSAERPKGSFSTLEIQRTEQGDSAMYLCASSPDRARGETQYFGPGTRLLVL.

In this sample, this clonotype turned up many times. The CDR3 DNA reads as TGTGCCAGCAGTTTCGTTGGTCAGCCCCAGCATTTT. Encoded protein: CASSFVGQPQHF. The chain recombines TRBV12-3 or TRBV12-4 with TRBJ1-5, with D hard to call. The CDR3 runs 12 residues. V lost 3 bases, J lost 6 bases, and 6 bases lay in between.

This clonotype showed up many times. The chain links TRBV6-2 or TRBV6-3 to TRBJ2-1, with 13 bases matching TRBD2. V was clipped by 0 bases and J by 1 base; unmatched bases: 6. The CDR3 extends over 19 amino acids. Germline V gives CDR1 MNHEY, CDR2 SVGEGT. The CDR3 spells CASSYSRTSGSISYNEQFF. DNA of the CDR3: TGTGCCAGCAGTTACTCGAGGACTAGCGGGAGTATTTCCTACAATGAGCAGTTCTTC.

This clonotype has ten or more counts. The rearrangement uses TRBV28 and TRBJ2-2; 9 bases line up with TRBD2. Germline V lookup: CDR1 MDHEN, CDR2 SYDVKM. The CDR3 is made up of 18 amino acids. V lost 1 base to trimming and J lost 3 bases; unmatched junction nucleotides: 9. The CDR3 sequence is CASSLSLAGDVDTGELFF. The CDR3 DNA reads as TGTGCCAGCAGTTTATCGTTAGCGGGAGACGTGGACACCGGGGAGCTGTTTTTT. The variable domain in full, with the rest retrieved from reference TRBV28 and TRBJ2-2, is DVKVTQSSRYLVKRTGEKVFLECVQDMDHENMFWYRQDPGLGLRLIYFSYDVKMKEKGDIPEGYSVSREKKERFSLILESASTNQTSMYLCASSLSLAGDVDTGELFFGEGSRLTVL.

In this sample, this clonotype turned up many times. J is TRBJ2-3 and V is TRBV29-1, with TRBD1 matching 7 bases. The CDR3 has 13 amino acids. In germline, CDR1 is SQVTM, CDR2 ANQGSEA. The trim removed 6 bases at V and 1 base at J, leaving 4 bases unmatched. CDR3 residues: CSVRGQGTDTQYF. The CDR3 DNA reads as TGCAGCGTCCGAGGACAGGGCACAGATACGCAGTATTTT.

V is TRBV27 and J is TRBJ1-1; D perhaps matches TRBD1 (6 bases). From germline, CDR1 is MNHEY and CDR2 SMNVEV (reference sequence). With 6 bases removed from V and 2 bases from J, the gap between germline ends came to 16 bases. The CDR3 has 15 residues. The CDR3 loop reads CASSRGTSGNTEAFF. The DNA of the CDR3 is TGTGCCAGCAGCCGGGGGACATCGGGAAACACTGAAGCTTTCTTT.

The chain's CDR3 is CASSVDAEVSSGNTIYF. CDR3 nucleotides: TGTGCCAGCAGCGTAGACGCCGAGGTCAGCTCTGGAAACACCATATATTTT. The gene calls are TRBV9 and TRBJ1-3; D ambiguous. The CDR3 extends over 17 amino acids. The ends were cut back, 0 bases at V and 0 bases at J, with 13 bases in the middle. Per germline, CDR1 SGDLS and CDR2 YYNGEE.

This clonotype was observed many times. The chain links TRBV25-1 to TRBJ2-5; D may be TRBD1 (6 bases). The CDR3 totals 17 residues. V was clipped by 5 bases and J by 0 bases, with 19 bases between them. In germline, CDR1 is MGHDK, CDR2 SYGVNS. In DNA form, the CDR3 reads TGTGCCAGCAGTAGGTGGAGAGACAGGTCTTACCAAGAGACCCAGTACTTC. Encoded protein: CASSRWRDRSYQETQYF.

This clonotype was seen more than once but under ten times. The chain uses TRBV4-3 and TRBJ2-7; D tentatively fits TRBD1 or TRBD2 (5 bases each). The ends were cut back, 1 base at V and 0 bases at J, with 16 bases in the middle. Germline V gene sequence: CDR1 LGHNA, CDR2 YSLEER. The CDR3 has 17 residues. CDR3 sequence (DNA): TGCGCCAGCAGCCAAGCTCTGGGGGTTGGGCCCTCCTACGAGCAGTACTTC. Its protein product is CASSQALGVGPSYEQYF.

The V and J genes are TRBV6-9 and TRBJ2-7, with D possibly being TRBD1 or TRBD2 (5 bases each). V was clipped by 6 bases and J by 1 base, with 22 bases between them. The CDR3 loop spans 17 amino acids. Per the germline V gene, CDR1 is MNHGY and CDR2 is SVAAGI. The CDR3 DNA reads TGTGCCAGCAGCTACCGTATTGGGGGTGTCACTTCCTACGAGCAGTACTTC. The encoded protein is CASSYRIGGVTSYEQYF.

This clonotype was recorded a few times. V and J are TRBV4-1 and TRBJ1-1; D call uncertain. Trimming cost V 4 bases and J 3 bases, with 9 bases left between them. Germline assignment: CDR1 MGHRA and CDR2 YSYEKL. The CDR3 sequence is 13 residues long. The CDR3 protein is CASSPIGYTEAFF. The CDR3 DNA is TGCGCCAGCAGCCCGATTGGGTACACTGAAGCTTTCTTT.

This clonotype was detected only once. V usage is TRBV7-2 and J usage is TRBJ2-1; a possible D gene is TRBD1 (5 bases). The ends were cut back, 3 bases at V and 7 bases at J, with 22 bases in the middle. The CDR3 has 17 amino acids. Germline V gene sequence: CDR1 SGHTA, CDR2 FQGNSA. DNA for the CDR3: TGTGCCAGCAGCTTGGATCTCCGGACACGTCCTGAGAATGAGCAGTTCTTC. The encoded protein is CASSLDLRTRPENEQFF.

This clonotype was seen repeatedly, ten times or more. CDR3 in amino acids: CASSFRSGADTIYF. The DNA for the CDR3 is TGTGCCAGCAGTTTTCGGTCTGGGGCTGACACCATATATTTT. The chain is built from TRBV12-3 or TRBV12-4 and TRBJ1-3, with D maybe TRBD1 (5 bases). The V gene lost 3 bases and the J gene lost 8 bases, with 14 bases spanning the gap. The CDR3 sequence is 14 residues long.

This clonotype was seen ten or more times. V and J are TRBV29-1 and TRBJ1-1; 8 bases fit TRBD1. The J segment lost 4 bases and the V segment lost 6 bases, leaving 10 bases of the junction unmatched. Germline loops: CDR1 SQVTM, CDR2 ANQGSEA. The CDR3 loop spans 14 amino acids. The DNA for the CDR3 is TGCAGCGTCGGACTGGACAGGGCGGGCACTGAAGCTTTCTTT. Translation gives CSVGLDRAGTEAFF.

In its sample, this clonotype was seen many times. This sequence joins TRBV2 and TRBJ2-7; the D gene is possibly TRBD2 (6 bases). The germline V gene encodes CDR1 SNHLY and CDR2 FYNNEI. This CDR3 region has 15 residues. Trimming removed 7 bases at V and 0 bases at J, with 16 bases between. Here the CDR3 reads CASKVGGSLSYEQYF. CDR3 coding DNA: TGTGCCAGCAAAGTCGGGGGTTCGCTCTCCTACGAGCAGTACTTC.

Many counts were recorded for this clonotype. The rearrangement links TRBV11-2 to TRBJ2-1; 9 nucleotides match TRBD2. J lost 10 bases, V lost 7 bases, and 5 bases had no gene match. CDR3 length equals 12 residues. CDR1 SGHAT and CDR2 FQNNGV come from the germline V gene. The CDR3, as DNA: TGTGCCAGCACCACGGGACTAGCCGAGCAGTTCTTC. It codes for CASTTGLAEQFF.

This chain links TRBV6-5 with TRBJ2-1; TRBD2 aligns across 10 bases. The germline V gene encodes CDR1 MNHEY and CDR2 SVGAGI. Trimming removed 2 bases from V and 6 bases from J; junction bases left unmatched: 4. The CDR3 consists of 15 residues. The CDR3 coding sequence is TGTGCCAGCAGTTACCCGGCTAGCGGGAGCAATGAGCAGTTCTTC. Protein product: CASSYPASGSNEQFF.

This clonotype was seen ten or more times. This CDR3 reads CASSGDRGSETQYF. CDR3 bases: TGTGCCAGCAGCGGGGACAGGGGGTCAGAGACCCAGTACTTC. This chain links TRBV7-2 with TRBJ2-5; 11 nucleotides agree with TRBD1. The CDR3 spans 14 residues. Germline V gives CDR1 SGHTA, CDR2 FQGNSA. Trimming at V came to 5 bases and at J to 4 bases, leaving 3 bases not matched to a gene.

This clonotype showed up many times. The chain joins TRBV12-3 or TRBV12-4 to TRBJ2-1; 7 bases agree with TRBD1. This CDR3 is built from 13 residues. Losses at the gene ends were 4 bases for V and 8 bases for J; bases not matched to a gene: 5. The chain's CDR3 is CASSYRGADEQFF. The CDR3 DNA reads TGTGCCAGCAGTTACAGGGGTGCGGATGAGCAGTTCTTC.